This T cell receptor (beta chain) derives from a study of T-cell reconstitution after alpha-beta-depleted transplantation in children. TCRbeta library preparation incorporated unique molecular identifiers. TCRdb reprocessed the PCR reads with MiXCR, giving one entry per CDR3 protein. The sample comprises around 480,000 distinct CDR3 sequences, around a third of which are singletons, and approximately 2.3% rests with the top ten. CDR3 size: 16 residues. V shed 7 bases and J 5 bases; nucleotides not matched to a gene: 5. CDR1 and CDR2 from the germline V gene are SEHNR and FQNEAQ (reference sequence). Sequenced material: PBMCs from the stem cell graft donor, taken from the stem cell graft. This TCR was sampled from a human donor who donated a stem cell graft to a child with aplastic anemia. The chain joins TRBV7-9 to TRBJ2-1; 16 bases fit TRBD2. The CDR3: CASILGLAGGHNEQFF. The CDR3 coding sequence is TGTGCCAGCATCTTGGGACTAGCGGGAGGGCACAATGAGCAGTTCTTC.